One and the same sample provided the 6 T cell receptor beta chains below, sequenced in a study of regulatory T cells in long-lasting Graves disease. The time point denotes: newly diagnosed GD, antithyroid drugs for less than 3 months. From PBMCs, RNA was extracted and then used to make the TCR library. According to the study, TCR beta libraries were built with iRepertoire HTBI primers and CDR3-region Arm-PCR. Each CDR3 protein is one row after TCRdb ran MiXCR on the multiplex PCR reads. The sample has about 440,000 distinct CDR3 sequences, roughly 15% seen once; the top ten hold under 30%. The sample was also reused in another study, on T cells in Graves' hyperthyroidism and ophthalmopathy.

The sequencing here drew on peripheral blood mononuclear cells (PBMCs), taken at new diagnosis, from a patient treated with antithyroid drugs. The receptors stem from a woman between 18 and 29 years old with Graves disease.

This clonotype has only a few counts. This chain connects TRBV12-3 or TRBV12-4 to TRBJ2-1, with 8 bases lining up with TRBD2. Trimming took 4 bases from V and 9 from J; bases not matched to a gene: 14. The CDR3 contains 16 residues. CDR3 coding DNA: TGTGCCAGCAGTTCTTCAGGTTTAGCGGGATTCGGTGAGCAGTTCTTC. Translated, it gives CASSSSGLAGFGEQFF.

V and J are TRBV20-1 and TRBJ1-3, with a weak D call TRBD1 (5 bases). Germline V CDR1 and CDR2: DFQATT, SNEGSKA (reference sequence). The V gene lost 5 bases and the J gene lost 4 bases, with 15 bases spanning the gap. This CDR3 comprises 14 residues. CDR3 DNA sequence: TGCAGTGCTCGGACACGCGGTCCCGGAAACACCATATATTTT. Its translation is CSARTRGPGNTIYF.

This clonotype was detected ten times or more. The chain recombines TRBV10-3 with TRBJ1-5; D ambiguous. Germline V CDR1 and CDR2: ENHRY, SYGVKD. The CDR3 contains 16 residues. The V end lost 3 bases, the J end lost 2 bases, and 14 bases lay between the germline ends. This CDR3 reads CAISDNWKGGNQPQHF. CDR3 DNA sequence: TGTGCCATCAGTGATAATTGGAAGGGCGGCAATCAGCCCCAGCATTTT.

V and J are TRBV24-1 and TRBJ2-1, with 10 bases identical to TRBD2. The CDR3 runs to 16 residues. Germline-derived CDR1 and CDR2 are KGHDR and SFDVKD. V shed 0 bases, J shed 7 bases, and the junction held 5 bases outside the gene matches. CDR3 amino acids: CATSDLPASGSNEQFF. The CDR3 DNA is TGTGCCACCAGTGATTTGCCGGCTAGCGGGAGTAATGAGCAGTTCTTC.

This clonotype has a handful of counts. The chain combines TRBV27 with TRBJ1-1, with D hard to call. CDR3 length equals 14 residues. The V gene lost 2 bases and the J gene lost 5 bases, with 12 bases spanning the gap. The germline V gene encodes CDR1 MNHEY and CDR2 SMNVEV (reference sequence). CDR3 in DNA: TGTGCCAGCAGTTTACTCGACGGTCAGACTGAAGCTTTCTTT. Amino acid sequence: CASSLLDGQTEAFF.

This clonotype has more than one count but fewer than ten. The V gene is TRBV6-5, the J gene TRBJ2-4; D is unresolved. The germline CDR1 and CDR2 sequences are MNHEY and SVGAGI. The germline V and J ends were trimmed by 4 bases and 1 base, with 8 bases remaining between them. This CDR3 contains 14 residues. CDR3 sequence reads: CASSSNLAKNIQYF. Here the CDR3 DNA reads TGTGCCAGCAGTTCTAACCTGGCCAAAAACATTCAGTACTTC.